This T cell receptor beta chain was recorded in a study of OX40 agonist ivuxolimab in advanced cancers. In the study overall: Ivuxolimab was administered intravenously to patients at 0.01 to 10 mg/kg every 2 weeks. Of the participants, more than 35% had some prior anti-PD-1, anti-PD-L1 or anti-CTLA-4 therapy, which was allowed. Whole-study findings and limits: Nonresponders, in some cases, also had low normalized T-cell clonal expansion.

CDR1 and CDR2 from the germline V gene are PRHDT and FYEKMQ (reference sequence). V shed 2 bases and J 1 base; nucleotides not matched to a gene: 1. The length of the CDR3 is 14 residues. Comments on this clone: Its target is not known.

Sequencing used immunoSEQ multiplex PCR; TCRdb keeps in-frame clones, though not all of them. This sample has about 40,000 clones, with 88% found just once. This clonotype was sampled from an adult with an advanced solid tumor such as melanoma, head and neck, liver or kidney cancer. This material consisted of CD4+ or CD8+ T cells sorted from blood, taken in a trial of the OX40 agonist ivuxolimab. This rearrangement joins TRBV13 to TRBJ1-1, with 7 bases that match TRBD1. The CDR3 protein is CASSLWTGNTEAFF. CDR3 DNA sequence: TGTGCCAGCAGCTTATGGACAGGGAACACTGAAGCTTTCTTT. Variable domain in full (rest from reference TRBV13 and TRBJ1-1): AAGVIQSPRHLIKEKRETATLKCYPIPRHDTVYWYQQGPGQDPQFLISFYEKMQSDKGSIPDRFSAQQFSDYHSELNMSSLELGDSALYFCASSLWTGNTEAFFGQGTRLTVV.